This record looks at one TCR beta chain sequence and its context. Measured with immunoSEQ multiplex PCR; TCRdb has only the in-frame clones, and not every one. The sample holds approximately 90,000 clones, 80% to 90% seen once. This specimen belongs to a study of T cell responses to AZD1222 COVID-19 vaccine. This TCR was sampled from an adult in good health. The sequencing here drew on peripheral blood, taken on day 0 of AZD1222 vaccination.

DNA of the CDR3: TGTGCCATCTGGGTTGGGACAGGACAAGAGACCCAGTACTTC. Protein: CAIWVGTGQETQYF. The V and J genes are TRBV10-3 and TRBJ2-5, with 8 bases identical to TRBD1. Germline CDR1 is ENHRY and CDR2 is SYGVKD. V lost 8 bases, J lost 2 bases, and 7 bases stayed unmatched. This CDR3 comprises 14 residues.